This TCR beta chain was profiled in a study of intratumoral heterogeneity in liver cancer. The protocol was immunoSEQ multiplex PCR, while the TCRdb copy is restricted to in-frame clones and leaves out a portion. This table has approximately 20,000 clones, roughly 66% appearing once. All patients had early-stage hepatocellular carcinoma and were untreated before surgical resection. The clonotype was recovered from a woman in her 70s with hepatocellular carcinoma. The sequencing used tumor-adjacent normal tissue, collected before any cancer treatment.

CDR3 DNA: TGTGCCAGCAGTGATTCCCAAGAGGCCCTCCACTTT. Its protein product is CASSDSQEALHF. The rearrangement links TRBV28 to TRBJ1-6; D unclear. The CDR3 is 12 residues long. With 5 bases removed from V and 14 bases from J, the gap between germline ends came to 13 bases. CDR1 is MDHEN, CDR2 SYDVKM, per germline. The full variable domain, rest sourced from reference TRBV28 and TRBJ1-6, is DVKVTQSSRYLVKRTGEKVFLECVQDMDHENMFWYRQDPGLGLRLIYFSYDVKMKEKGDIPEGYSVSREKKERFSLILESASTNQTSMYLCASSDSQEALHFGNGTRLTVT.